This T cell receptor beta chain was sequenced during a study of neurological immune-mediated disorders. TCRdb re-derived calls from the 5' RACE reads in MiXCR, one entry per CDR3 protein. The table lists some 29,000 distinct CDR3 sequences, roughly 12% of them singletons, with 5% to 7.5% in the top ten. Germline V gene data show CDR1 as SGHTA and CDR2 as FQGNSA. The CDR3 sequence is 16 residues long. Overall study results and limits: Expanded clones shared no identical CDR3 amino acid sequences across subjects, which suggested private TCR-beta repertoires in all groups.

On this clonotype itself: What it recognizes is unknown. A junction end diverges from the germline sequence, so it may reflect a read error.

The sequenced sample consisted of PBMCs. This chain uses TRBV7-2 with TRBJ2-2; tentatively, D is TRBD2 (6 bases). The receptor was isolated from a woman in her fifties or sixties in good health. In DNA form, the CDR3 reads TGTGCCAGCAGCTTACAGGGAATACGTAATTCCGGGGGGCTGTTTTTT. It translates to CASSLQGIRNSGGLFF. Based on the CDR3 plus reference TRBV7-2 and TRBJ2-2, the full variable domain is GAGVSQSPSNKVTEKGKDVELRCDPISGHTALYWYRQSLGQGLEFLIYFQGNSAPDKSGLPSDRFSAERTGGSVSTLTIQRTQQEDSAVYLCASSLQGIRNSGGLFFGEGSRLTVL.